The sequence of this TCR beta chain was determined in a study of regulatory T cells in long-lasting Graves disease. General observations from the study: Persistent patients shared more public clonotypes (approximately 2,500) than new patients (about 930). Analyses excluded thyroid tissue, covering peripheral blood alone.

V was pared by 5 bases and J by 1 base, with 11 bases between. Germline V gene data show CDR1 as SGHVS and CDR2 as FQNEAQ. The CDR3 runs 14 residues. This clonotype has at least ten counts. Its antigen remains unknown. With iRepertoire HTBI primers and Arm-PCR of CDR3 regions, TCR beta libraries were built. One entry per CDR3 protein results from TCRdb running MiXCR on the multiplex PCR reads. The sample has around 510,000 distinct CDR3 sequences; less than 25% are singletons. Time point: persistent/refractory GD, antithyroid drugs over 5 years with positive TRAb. PBMC RNA served as the TCR library source. Nine milliliters of peripheral blood were drawn into EDTA tubes.

The chain recombines TRBV7-8 with TRBJ1-1; D uncertain. The specimen was peripheral blood mononuclear cells (PBMCs), collected when the disease was refractory, from a patient treated with antithyroid drugs. The sequence was obtained from a female donor with Graves disease. CDR3: CASSPRSRNTEAFF. CDR3 bases: TGTGCCAGCAGCCCCAGGTCACGGAACACTGAAGCTTTCTTT.